This entry concerns a single TCR beta chain. Its matching antigen is unknown. The sample is drawn from a study of cytomegalovirus exposure and HLA in healthy donors. From the 120-subject validation cohort, which was separate from the approximately 670-subject first cohort, the donors were drawn. Points from the study as a whole: Some public TCRs appeared in many individuals, while most sequences were rare. In vitro, a few CMV-associated chains proved specific for CMV antigens.

Some clones are missing from TCRdb's copy, which holds only in-frame ones; the method was immunoSEQ multiplex PCR. The sample lists some 210,000 clones; approximately 87% were seen once. Specimen: PBMCs. This receptor was taken from a woman under 30 in good health and CMV-seronegative.

CDR3 sequence reads: CAWSQGAQGKLFF. For the CDR3, the DNA is TGTGCCTGGAGCCAGGGGGCGCAGGGAAAACTGTTTTTT. V usage is TRBV30 and J usage is TRBJ1-4; 8 bases match TRBD1. CDR3 size: 13 residues. The V and J ends lost 3 bases and 10 bases, in that order; junction bases with no gene match: 7. The V gene's germline CDR1 is GTSNPN and CDR2 SVGIG (reference sequence).